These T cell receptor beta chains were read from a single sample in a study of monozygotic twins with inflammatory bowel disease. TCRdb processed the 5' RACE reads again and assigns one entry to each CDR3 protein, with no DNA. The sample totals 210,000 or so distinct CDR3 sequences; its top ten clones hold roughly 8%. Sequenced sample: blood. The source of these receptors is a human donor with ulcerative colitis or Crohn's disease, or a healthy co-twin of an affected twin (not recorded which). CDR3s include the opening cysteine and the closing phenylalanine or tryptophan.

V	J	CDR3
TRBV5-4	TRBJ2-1	CASNPWGGEEFF
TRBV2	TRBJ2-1	CASTRGTYNEQFF
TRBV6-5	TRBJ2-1	CASTPGNNEQFF
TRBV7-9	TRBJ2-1	CASSFQGNSQFF
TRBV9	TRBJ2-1	CASSVALGQGTNEQFF
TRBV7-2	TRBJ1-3	CASSLTRGPGNTIYF
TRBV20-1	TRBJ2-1	CSARDLVGLAGTINEQFF
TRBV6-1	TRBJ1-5	CASSPTDGSNQPQHF
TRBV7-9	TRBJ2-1	CASSLGASFYNEQFF
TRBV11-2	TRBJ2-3	CASSWDRAGTDTQYF
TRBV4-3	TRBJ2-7	CASSQDRLPSYEQYF
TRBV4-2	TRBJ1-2	CASSQDGGGGDGYTF
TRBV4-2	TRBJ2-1	CASSRSPQVASGDNEQFF
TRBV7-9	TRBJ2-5	CASSQHGSGETQYF
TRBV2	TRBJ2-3	CASSEDGGTDTQYF
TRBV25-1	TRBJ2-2	CASSEWVWGVNNTGELFF
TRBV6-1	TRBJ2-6	CASRPDSPHLVGANVLTF
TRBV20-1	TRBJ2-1	CSARVGAYSGRAFVEQFF
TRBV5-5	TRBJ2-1	CASSFRADGYNEQFF
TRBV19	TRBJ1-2	CASQTSYGYTF
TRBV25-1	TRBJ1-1	CASSPTGNTEAFF
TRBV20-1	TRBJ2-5	CSALGRAAETQYF
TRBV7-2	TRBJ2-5	CASSLGTRETQYF
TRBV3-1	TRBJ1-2	CASSQEPDRGHGYTF
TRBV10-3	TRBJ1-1	CATGQGLNTEAFF
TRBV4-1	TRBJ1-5	CASSQEGAHTGANQPQHF